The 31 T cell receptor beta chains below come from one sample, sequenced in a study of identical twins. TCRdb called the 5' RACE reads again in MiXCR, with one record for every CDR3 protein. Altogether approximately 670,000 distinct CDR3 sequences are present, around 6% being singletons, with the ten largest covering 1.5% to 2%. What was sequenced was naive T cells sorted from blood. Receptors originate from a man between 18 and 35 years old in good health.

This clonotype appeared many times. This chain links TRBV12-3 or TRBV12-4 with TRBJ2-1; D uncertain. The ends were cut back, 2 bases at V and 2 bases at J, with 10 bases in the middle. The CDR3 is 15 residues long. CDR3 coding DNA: TGTGCCAGCAGTTTATTAGGATTTACCTACAATGAGCAGTTCTTC. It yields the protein CASSLLGFTYNEQFF.

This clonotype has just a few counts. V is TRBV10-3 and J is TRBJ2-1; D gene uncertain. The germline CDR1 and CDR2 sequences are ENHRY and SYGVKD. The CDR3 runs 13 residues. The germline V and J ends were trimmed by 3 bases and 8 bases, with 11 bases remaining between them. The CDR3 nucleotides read TGTGCCATCAGTGAATCTCTATGGGATGAGCAGTTCTTC. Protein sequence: CAISESLWDEQFF.

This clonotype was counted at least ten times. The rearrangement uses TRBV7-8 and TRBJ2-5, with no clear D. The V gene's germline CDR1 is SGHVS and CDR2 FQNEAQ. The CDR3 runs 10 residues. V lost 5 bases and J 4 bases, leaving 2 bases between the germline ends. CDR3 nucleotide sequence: TGTGCCAGCAGCCCAGAGACCCAGTACTTC. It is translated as CASSPETQYF.

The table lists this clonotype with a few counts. In DNA form, the CDR3 reads TGTGCCAGCAGTTCTATAGCGGGAGGGCCATCCGAGCAGTACGTC. It translates to CASSSIAGGPSEQYV. The chain carries TRBV27 and TRBJ2-7, with TRBD2 matching 11 bases. The CDR3 contains 15 residues. Per germline, CDR1 MNHEY and CDR2 SMNVEV (reference sequence). J gave up 6 bases and V 4 bases, and 8 bases lay outside the gene matches.

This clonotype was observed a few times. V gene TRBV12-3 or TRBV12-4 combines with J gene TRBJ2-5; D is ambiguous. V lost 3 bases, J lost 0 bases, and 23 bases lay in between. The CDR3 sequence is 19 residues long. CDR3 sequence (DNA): TGTGCCAGCAGTTTCGGGCTTACTCTTTGGGCCTCGTACCAAGAGACCCAGTACTTC. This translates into CASSFGLTLWASYQETQYF.

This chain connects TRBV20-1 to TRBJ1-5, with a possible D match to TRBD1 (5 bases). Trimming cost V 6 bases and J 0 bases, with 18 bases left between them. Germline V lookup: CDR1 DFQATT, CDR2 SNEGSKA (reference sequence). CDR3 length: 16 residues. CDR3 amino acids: CSAITQGFYSNQPQHF. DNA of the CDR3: TGCAGTGCCATCACCCAGGGCTTTTATAGCAATCAGCCCCAGCATTTT.

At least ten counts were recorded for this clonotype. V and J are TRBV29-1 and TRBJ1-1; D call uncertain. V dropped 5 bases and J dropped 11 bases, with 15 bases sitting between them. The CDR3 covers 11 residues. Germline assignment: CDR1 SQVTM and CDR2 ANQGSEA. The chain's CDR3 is CSVQPPSGAFF. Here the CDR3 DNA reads TGCAGCGTTCAACCCCCCTCGGGGGCTTTCTTT.

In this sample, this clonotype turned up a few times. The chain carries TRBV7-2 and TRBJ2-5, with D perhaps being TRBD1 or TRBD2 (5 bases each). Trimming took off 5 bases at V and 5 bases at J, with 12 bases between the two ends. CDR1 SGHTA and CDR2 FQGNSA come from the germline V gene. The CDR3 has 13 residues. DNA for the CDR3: TGTGCCAGCAGCCGAGGCCGGGACGAGACCCAGTACTTC. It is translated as CASSRGRDETQYF.

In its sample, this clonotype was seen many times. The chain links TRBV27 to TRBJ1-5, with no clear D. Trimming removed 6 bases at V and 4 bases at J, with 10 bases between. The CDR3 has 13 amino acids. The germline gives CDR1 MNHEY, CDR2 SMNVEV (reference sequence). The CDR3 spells CASSRAPNQPQHF. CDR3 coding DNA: TGTGCCAGCAGCCGGGCACCTAATCAGCCCCAGCATTTT.

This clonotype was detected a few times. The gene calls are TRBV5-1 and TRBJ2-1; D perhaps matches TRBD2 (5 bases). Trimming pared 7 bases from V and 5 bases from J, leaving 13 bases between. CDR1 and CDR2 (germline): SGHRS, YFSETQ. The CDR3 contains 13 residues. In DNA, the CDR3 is TGCGCCAGCGGCTGGACTGGAAACAATGAGCAGTTCTTC. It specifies CASGWTGNNEQFF.

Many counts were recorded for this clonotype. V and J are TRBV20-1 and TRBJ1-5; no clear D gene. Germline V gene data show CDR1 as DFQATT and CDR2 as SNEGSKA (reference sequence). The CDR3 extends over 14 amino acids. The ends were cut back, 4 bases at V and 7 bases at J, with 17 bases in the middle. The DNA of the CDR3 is TGCAGTGCTACCGGTCAGACTTTGGTACAGCCCCAGCATTTT. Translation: CSATGQTLVQPQHF.

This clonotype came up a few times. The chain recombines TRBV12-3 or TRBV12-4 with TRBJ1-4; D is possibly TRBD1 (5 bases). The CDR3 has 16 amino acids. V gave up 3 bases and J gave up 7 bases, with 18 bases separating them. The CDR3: CASSLGTLLPAEKLFF. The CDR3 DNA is TGTGCCAGCAGTTTGGGGACTCTTCTCCCGGCTGAAAAACTGTTTTTT.

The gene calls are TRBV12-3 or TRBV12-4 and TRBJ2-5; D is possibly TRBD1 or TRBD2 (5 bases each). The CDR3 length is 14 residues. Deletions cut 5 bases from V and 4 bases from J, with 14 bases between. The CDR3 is CASSSFGAAETQYF. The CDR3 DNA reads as TGTGCCAGCAGTAGCTTCGGGGCCGCAGAGACCCAGTACTTC.

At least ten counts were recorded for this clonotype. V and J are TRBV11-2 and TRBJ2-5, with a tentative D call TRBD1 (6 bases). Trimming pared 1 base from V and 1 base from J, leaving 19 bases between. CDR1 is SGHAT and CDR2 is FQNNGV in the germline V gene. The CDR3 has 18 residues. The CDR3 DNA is TGTGCCAGCAGCTTAGTCGGGCTTGGAACAGGGATCCAAGAGACCCAGTACTTC. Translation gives CASSLVGLGTGIQETQYF.

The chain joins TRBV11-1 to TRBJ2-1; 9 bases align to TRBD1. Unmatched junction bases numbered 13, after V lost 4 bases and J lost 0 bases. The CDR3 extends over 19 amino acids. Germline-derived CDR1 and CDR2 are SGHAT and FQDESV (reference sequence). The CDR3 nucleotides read TGTGCCAGCAGCTCCTACAGGGGGCGCCCGGCAAGCTCCTACAATGAGCAGTTCTTC. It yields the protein CASSSYRGRPASSYNEQFF.

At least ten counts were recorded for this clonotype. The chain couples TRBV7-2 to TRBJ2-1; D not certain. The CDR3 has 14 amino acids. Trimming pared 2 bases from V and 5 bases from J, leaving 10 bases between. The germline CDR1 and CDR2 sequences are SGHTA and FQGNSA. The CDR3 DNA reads TGTGCCAGCAGCTTACTGGTAGGGAACAATGAGCAGTTCTTC. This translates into CASSLLVGNNEQFF.

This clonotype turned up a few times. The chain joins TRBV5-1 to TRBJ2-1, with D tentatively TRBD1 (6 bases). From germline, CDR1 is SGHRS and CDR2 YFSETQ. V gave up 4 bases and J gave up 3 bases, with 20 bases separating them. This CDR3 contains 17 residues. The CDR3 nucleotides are TGCGCCAGCAGCCAGCCTCAACAGGGAACCCTCTACAATGAGCAGTTCTTC. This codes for CASSQPQQGTLYNEQFF.

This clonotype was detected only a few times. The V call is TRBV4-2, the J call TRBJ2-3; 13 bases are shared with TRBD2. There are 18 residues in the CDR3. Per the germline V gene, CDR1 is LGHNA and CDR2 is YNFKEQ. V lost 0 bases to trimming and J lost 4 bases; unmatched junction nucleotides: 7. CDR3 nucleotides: TGTGCCAGCAGCCAAGAACCTACGGGACTAGCGGGACCAGATACGCAGTATTTT. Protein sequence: CASSQEPTGLAGPDTQYF.

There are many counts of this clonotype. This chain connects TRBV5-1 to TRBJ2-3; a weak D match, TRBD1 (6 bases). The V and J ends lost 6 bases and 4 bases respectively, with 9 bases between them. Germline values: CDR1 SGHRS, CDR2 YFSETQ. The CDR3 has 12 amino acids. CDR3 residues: CASNRDADTQYF. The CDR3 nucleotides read TGCGCCAGCAACAGGGATGCAGATACGCAGTATTTT. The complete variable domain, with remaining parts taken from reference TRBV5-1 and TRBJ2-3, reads KAGVTQTPRYLIKTRGQQVTLSCSPISGHRSVSWYQQTPGQGLQFLFEYFSETQRNKGNFPGRFSGRQFSNSRSEMNVSTLELGDSALYLCASNRDADTQYFGPGTRLTVL.

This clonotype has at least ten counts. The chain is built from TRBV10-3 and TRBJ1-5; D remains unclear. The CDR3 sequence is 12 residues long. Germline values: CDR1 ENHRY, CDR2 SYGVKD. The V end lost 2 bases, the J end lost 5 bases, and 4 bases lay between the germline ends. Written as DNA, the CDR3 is TGTGCCATCAGTGAGCAAGATCAGCCCCAGCATTTT. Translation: CAISEQDQPQHF.

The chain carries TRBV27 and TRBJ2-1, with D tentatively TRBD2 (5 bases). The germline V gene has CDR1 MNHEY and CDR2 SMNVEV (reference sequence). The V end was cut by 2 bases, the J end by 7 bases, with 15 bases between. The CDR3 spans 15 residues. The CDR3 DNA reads TGTGCCAGCAGTTTAGTTGGTTTTAGCGCTAATGAGCAGTTCTTC. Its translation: CASSLVGFSANEQFF.

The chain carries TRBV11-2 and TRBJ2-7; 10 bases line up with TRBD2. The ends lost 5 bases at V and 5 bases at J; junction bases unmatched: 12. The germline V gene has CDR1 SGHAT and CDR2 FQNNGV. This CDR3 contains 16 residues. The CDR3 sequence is CASSPLQREGPHEQYF. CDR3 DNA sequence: TGTGCCAGCAGCCCCCTCCAGCGGGAGGGCCCCCACGAGCAGTACTTC.

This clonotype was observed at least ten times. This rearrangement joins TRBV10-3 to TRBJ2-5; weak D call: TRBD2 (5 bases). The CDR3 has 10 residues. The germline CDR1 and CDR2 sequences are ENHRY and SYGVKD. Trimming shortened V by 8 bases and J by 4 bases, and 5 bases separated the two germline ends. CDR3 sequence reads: CAIEGETQYF. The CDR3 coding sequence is TGTGCCATCGAGGGAGAGACCCAGTACTTC.

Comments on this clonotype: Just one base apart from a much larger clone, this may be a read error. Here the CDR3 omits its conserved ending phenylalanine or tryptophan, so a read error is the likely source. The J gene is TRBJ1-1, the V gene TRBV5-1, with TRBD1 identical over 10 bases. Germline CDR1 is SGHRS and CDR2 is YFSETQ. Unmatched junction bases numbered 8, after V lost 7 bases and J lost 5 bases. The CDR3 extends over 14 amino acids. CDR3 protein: CASRLGQGLTEAFC. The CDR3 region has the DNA TGCGCCAGCCGTTTGGGACAGGGGCTTACTGAAGCTTTCTGT.

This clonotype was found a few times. The CDR3 protein is CASSTQGATSSGANVLTF. The CDR3 bases are TGTGCCAGCAGTACTCAGGGGGCCACGAGCTCTGGGGCCAACGTCCTGACTTTC. The chain combines TRBV7-3 with TRBJ2-6, with 8 bases aligning to TRBD1. The CDR3 totals 18 residues. J lost 0 bases, V lost 6 bases, and 10 bases had no gene match. CDR1 and CDR2 (germline): SGHTA, FQGTGA. Complete variable domain (other parts from reference TRBV7-3 and TRBJ2-6): GAGVSQTPSNKVTEKGKYVELRCDPISGHTALYWYRQSLGQGPEFLIYFQGTGAADDSGLPNDRFFAVRPEGSVSTLKIQRTERGDSAVYLCASSTQGATSSGANVLTFGAGSRLTVL.

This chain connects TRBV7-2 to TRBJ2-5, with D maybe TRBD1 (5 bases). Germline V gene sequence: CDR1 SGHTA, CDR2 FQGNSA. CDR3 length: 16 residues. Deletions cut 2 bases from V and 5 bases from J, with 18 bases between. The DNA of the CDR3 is TGTGCCAGCAGCTTACAATATCGCCAGGGCGGCGAGACCCAGTACTTC. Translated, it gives CASSLQYRQGGETQYF.

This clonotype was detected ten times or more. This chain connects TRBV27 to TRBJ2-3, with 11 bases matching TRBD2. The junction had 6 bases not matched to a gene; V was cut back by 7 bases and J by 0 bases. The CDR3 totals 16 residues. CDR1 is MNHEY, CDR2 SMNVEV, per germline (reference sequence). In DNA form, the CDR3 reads TGTGCCAGCACAGATCTAGCGGGAGGTAGCACAGATACGCAGTATTTT. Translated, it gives CASTDLAGGSTDTQYF.

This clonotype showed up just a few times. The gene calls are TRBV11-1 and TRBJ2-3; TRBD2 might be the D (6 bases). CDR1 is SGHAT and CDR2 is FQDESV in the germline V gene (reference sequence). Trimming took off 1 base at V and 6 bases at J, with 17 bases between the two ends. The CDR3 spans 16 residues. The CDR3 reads CASSLVRGGEGDTQYF. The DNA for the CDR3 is TGTGCCAGCAGCTTAGTGCGGGGAGGCGAAGGCGATACGCAGTATTTT.

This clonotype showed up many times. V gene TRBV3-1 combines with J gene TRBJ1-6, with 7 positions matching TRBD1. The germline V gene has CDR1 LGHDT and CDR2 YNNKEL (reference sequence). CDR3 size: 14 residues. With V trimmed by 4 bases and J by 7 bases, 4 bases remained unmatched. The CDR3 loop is CASSRTGANSPLHF. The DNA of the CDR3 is TGTGCCAGCAGCCGTACAGGGGCCAATTCACCCCTCCACTTT.

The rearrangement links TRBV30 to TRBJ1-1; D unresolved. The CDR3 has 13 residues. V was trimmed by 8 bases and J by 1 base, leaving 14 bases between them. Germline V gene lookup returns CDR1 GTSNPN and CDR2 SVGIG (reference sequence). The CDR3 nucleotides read TGTGCCCCTAAGATAAGCACGAACACTGAAGCTTTCTTT. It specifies CAPKISTNTEAFF.

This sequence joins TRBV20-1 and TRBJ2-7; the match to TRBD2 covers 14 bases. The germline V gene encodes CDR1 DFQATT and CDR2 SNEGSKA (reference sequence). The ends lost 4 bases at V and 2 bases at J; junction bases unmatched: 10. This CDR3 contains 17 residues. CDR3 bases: TGCAGTGCTAAATCGGGACTAGCGGGGGAGATCACCTACGAGCAGTACTTC. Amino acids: CSAKSGLAGEITYEQYF.